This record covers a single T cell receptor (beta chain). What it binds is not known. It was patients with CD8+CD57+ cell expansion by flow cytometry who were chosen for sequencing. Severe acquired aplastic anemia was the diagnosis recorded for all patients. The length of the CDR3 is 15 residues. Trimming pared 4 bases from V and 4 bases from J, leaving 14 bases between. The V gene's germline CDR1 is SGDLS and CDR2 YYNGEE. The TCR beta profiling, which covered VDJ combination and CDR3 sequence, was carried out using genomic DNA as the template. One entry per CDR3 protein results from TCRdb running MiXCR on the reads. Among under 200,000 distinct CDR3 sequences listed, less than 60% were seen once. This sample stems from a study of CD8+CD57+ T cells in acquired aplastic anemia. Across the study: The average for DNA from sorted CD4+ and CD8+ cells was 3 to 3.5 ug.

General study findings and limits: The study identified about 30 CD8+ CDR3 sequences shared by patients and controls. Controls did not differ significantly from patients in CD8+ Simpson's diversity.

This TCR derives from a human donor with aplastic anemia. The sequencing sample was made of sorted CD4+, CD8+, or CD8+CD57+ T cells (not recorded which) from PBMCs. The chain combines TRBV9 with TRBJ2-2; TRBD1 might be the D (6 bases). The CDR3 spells CASSKGVLSTGELFF. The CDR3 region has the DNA TGTGCCAGCAGCAAGGGGGTTTTGAGCACCGGGGAGCTGTTTTTT.